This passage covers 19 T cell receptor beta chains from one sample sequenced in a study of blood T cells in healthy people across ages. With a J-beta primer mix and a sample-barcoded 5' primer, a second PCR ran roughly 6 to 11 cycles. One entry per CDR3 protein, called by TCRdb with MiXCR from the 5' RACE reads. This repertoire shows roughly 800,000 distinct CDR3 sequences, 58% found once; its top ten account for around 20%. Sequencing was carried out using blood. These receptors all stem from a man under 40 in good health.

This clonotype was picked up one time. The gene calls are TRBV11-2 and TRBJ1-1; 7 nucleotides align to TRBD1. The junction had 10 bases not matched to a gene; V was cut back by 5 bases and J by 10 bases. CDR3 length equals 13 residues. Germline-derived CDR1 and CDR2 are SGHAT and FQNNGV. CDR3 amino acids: CASSARQGGAAFF. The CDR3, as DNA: TGTGCCAGCAGCGCCCGACAGGGAGGTGCAGCTTTCTTT. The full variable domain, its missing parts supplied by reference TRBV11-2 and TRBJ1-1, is EAGVAQSPRYKIIEKRQSVAFWCNPISGHATLYWYQQILGQGPKLLIQFQNNGVVDDSQLPKDRFSAERLKGVDSTLKIQPAKLEDSAVYLCASSARQGGAAFFGQGTRLTVV.

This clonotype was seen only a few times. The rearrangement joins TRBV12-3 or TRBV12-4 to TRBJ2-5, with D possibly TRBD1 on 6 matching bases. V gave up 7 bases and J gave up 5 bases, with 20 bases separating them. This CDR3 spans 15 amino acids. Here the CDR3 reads CASNPQGARGETQYF. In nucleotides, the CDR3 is TGTGCCAGCAATCCACAGGGTGCGAGAGGCGAGACCCAGTACTTC.

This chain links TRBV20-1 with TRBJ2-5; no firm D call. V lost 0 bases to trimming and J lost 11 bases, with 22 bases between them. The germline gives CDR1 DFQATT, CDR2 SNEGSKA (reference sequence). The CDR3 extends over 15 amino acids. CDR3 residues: CSARDHVRAYNEQYF. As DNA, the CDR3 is TGCAGTGCTAGAGATCACGTTCGGGCATACAATGAGCAGTACTTC.

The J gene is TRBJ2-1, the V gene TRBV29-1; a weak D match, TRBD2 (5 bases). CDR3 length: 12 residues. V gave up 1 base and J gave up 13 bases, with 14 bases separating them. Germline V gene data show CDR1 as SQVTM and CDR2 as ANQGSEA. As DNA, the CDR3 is TGCAGCGTTGAAGGATCCGGGGTAGCCCAGTTCTTC. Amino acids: CSVEGSGVAQFF.

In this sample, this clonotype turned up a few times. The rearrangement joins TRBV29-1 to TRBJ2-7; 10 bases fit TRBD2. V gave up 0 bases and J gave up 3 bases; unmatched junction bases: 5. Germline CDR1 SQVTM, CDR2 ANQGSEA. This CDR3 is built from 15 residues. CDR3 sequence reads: CSVEDPSGRDYEQYF. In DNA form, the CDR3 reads TGCAGCGTTGAAGATCCCAGCGGGAGGGACTACGAGCAGTACTTC.

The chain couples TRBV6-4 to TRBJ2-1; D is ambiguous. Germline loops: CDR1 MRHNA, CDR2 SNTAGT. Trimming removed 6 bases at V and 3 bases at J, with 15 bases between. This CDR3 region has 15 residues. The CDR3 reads CASSRQVKGYNEQFF. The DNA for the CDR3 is TGTGCCAGCAGCAGGCAGGTGAAGGGCTACAATGAGCAGTTCTTC.

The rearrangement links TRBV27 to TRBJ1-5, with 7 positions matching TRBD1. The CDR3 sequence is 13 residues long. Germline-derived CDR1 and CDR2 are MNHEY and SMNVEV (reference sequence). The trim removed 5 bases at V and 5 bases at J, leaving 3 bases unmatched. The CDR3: CASSKGADQPQHF. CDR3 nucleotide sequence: TGTGCCAGCAGTAAGGGGGCGGATCAGCCCCAGCATTTT.

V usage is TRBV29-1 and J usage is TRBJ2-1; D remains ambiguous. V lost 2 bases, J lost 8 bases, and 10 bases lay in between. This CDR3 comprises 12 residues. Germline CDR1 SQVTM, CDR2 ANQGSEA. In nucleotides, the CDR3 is TGCAGCGTTGAAATATTAAACCATGAGCAGTTCTTC. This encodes CSVEILNHEQFF.

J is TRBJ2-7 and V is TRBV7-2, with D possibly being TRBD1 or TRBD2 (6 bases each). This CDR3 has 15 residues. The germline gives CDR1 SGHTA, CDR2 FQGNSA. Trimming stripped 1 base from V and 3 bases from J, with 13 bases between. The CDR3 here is CASSLGGAQFYEQYF. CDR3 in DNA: TGTGCCAGCAGCTTAGGGGGGGCTCAGTTCTACGAGCAGTACTTC. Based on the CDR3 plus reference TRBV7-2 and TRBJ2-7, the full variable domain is GAGVSQSPSNKVTEKGKDVELRCDPISGHTALYWYRQSLGQGLEFLIYFQGNSAPDKSGLPSDRFSAERTGGSVSTLTIQRTQQEDSAVYLCASSLGGAQFYEQYFGPGTRLTVT.

CDR3 residues: CSAATGTGLEKLFF. The DNA for the CDR3 is TGCAGCGCCGCGACAGGGACGGGTCTGGAAAAACTGTTTTTT. The chain uses TRBV29-1 and TRBJ1-4; 7 nucleotides line up with TRBD1. With 7 bases clipped from V and 8 bases from J, the junction kept 13 bases outside the gene matches. The CDR3 length is 14 residues. Germline lookup yields CDR1 SQVTM and CDR2 ANQGSEA.

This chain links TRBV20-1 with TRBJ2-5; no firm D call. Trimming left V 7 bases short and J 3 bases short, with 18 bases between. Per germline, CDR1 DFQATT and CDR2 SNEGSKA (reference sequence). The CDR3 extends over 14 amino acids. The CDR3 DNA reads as TGCAGTGGTCGGCGGTTTGGTTTAGAAGAGACCCAGTACTTC. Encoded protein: CSGRRFGLEETQYF.

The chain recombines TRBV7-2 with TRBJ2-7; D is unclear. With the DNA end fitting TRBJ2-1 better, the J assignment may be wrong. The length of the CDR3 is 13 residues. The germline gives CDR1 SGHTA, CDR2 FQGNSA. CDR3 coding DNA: TGTGCCAGCAGCTTATCATTTATGGAGACCCAGTTCTTC. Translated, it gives CASSLSFMETQFF.

Here the CDR3 DNA reads TGTGCCAGCAGCGTAGCTACGGGCAGCTGGGCCAACGTCCTGACTTTC. This encodes CASSVATGSWANVLTF. This chain joins TRBV9 and TRBJ2-6; D is unclear. The ends were cut back, 0 bases at V and 5 bases at J, with 12 bases in the middle. Germline assignment: CDR1 SGDLS and CDR2 YYNGEE. The CDR3 is 16 amino acids. Together with reference TRBV9 and TRBJ2-6, the CDR3 gives the full variable domain: DSGVTQTPKHLITATGQRVTLRCSPRSGDLSVYWYQQSLDQGLQFLIQYYNGEERAKGNILERFSAQQFPDLHSELNLSSLELGDSALYFCASSVATGSWANVLTFGAGSRLTVL.

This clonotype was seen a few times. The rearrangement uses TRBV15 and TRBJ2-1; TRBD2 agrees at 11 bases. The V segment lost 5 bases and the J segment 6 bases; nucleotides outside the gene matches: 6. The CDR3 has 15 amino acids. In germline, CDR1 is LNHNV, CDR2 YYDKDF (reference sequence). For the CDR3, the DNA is TGTGCCACCAGCGGAGCGGGACTAGCGGTCAATGAGCAGTTCTTC. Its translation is CATSGAGLAVNEQFF.

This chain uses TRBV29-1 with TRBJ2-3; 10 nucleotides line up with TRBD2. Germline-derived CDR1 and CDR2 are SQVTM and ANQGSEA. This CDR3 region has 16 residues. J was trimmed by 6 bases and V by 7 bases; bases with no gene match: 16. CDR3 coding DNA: TGCAGCGCCAAACGGCCTGAGCGGGAGGGCCGGGATACGCAGTATTTT. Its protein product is CSAKRPEREGRDTQYF.

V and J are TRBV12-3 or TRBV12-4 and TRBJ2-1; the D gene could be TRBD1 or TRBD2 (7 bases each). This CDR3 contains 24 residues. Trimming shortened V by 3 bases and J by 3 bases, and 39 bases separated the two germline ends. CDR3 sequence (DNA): TGTGCCAGCAGTTTCGATCATTGGTCCGGGGGATCGGTGCCCAGGGGGGGGGACTACAATGAGCAGTTCTTC. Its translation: CASSFDHWSGGSVPRGGDYNEQFF.

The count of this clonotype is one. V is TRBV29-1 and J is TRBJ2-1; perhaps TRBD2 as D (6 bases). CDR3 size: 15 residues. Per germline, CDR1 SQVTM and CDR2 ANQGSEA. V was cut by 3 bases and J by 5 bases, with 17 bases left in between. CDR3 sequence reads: CSVDPVAGGDNEQFF. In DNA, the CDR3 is TGCAGCGTTGACCCCGTAGCAGGAGGGGACAATGAGCAGTTCTTC.

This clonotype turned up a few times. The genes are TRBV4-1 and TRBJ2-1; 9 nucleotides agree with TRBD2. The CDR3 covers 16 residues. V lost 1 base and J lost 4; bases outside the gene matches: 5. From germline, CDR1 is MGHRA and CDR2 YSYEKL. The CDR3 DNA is TGCGCCAGCAGCCAAGTGGGCGCGGGGGGGTACAATGAGCAGTTCTTC. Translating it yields CASSQVGAGGYNEQFF.

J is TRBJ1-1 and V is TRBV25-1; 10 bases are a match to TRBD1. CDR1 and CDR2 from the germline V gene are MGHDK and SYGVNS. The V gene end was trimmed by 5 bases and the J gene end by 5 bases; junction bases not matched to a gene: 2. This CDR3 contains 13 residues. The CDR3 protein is CASSRQGATEAFF. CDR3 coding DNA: TGTGCCAGCAGTCGACAGGGGGCAACTGAAGCTTTCTTT.